Presented here are 24 T cell receptor beta chains from one specimen sequenced in a study of blood T cell repertoires in COVID-19. Measured with immunoSEQ multiplex PCR; TCRdb has only the in-frame clones, and not every one. This table holds tens of thousands of clones, roughly four fifths found once. Sequencing was carried out using peripheral blood. Receptors were obtained from a human donor in a cohort sampled during active COVID-19.

The chain couples TRBV2 to TRBJ1-2; D perhaps matches TRBD1 (5 bases). Between the trimmed V and J ends, which lost 6 bases and 6 bases, there was a span of 14 bases. The germline V gene encodes CDR1 SNHLY and CDR2 FYNNEI. This CDR3 contains 13 residues. The CDR3 is CASSVETEHGYTF. Here the CDR3 DNA reads TGTGCCAGCAGCGTCGAGACAGAGCATGGCTACACCTTC.

The chain carries TRBV7-8 and TRBJ1-2; 10 bases agree with TRBD1. Germline values: CDR1 SGHVS, CDR2 FQNEAQ. The CDR3 covers 14 residues. Trimming took 5 bases from V and 8 from J; bases not matched to a gene: 8. The DNA of the CDR3 is TGTGCCAGCAGCCCCGACAGGGGGCATCGGGGCTACACCTTC. It encodes CASSPDRGHRGYTF. The full variable domain, completed using reference TRBV7-8 and TRBJ1-2, is GAGVSQSPRYKVAKRGQDVALRCDPISGHVSLFWYQQALGQGPEFLTYFQNEAQLDKSGLPSDRFFAERPEGSVSTLKIQRTQQEDSAVYLCASSPDRGHRGYTFGSGTRLTVV.

The V and J genes are TRBV18 and TRBJ2-3; TRBD1 aligns across 7 bases. Germline assignment: CDR1 KGHSH and CDR2 LQKENI. The CDR3 runs 16 residues. With V trimmed by 0 bases and J by 3 bases, 6 bases remained unmatched. DNA of the CDR3: TGTGCCAGCTCACCACCGAGGGGGCGAGGGACAGATACGCAGTATTTT. The encoded protein is CASSPPRGRGTDTQYF.

In DNA, the CDR3 is TGTGCCAGCAGCCATCGGGGGGGCGGGTCTGAAAAACTGTTTTTT. This translates into CASSHRGGGSEKLFF. The rearrangement joins TRBV3-1 (or the pseudogene TRBV3-2) to TRBJ1-4; perhaps TRBD1 as D (6 bases). Trimming shortened V by 3 bases and J by 7 bases, and 15 bases separated the two germline ends. The germline gives CDR1 LGHDT, CDR2 YNNKEL (reference sequence). The CDR3 runs 15 residues.

J is TRBJ1-1 and V is TRBV7-9, with unresolved D. Germline values: CDR1 SEHNR, CDR2 FQNEAQ (reference sequence). The CDR3 is 14 residues long. Trimming took off 1 base at V and 1 base at J, with 7 bases between the two ends. The CDR3 is CASSLVRGNTEAFF. In nucleotides, the CDR3 is TGTGCCAGCAGCTTAGTGAGAGGGAACACTGAAGCTTTCTTT.

The rearrangement uses TRBV10-3 and TRBJ1-1, with a tentative D call TRBD1 (5 bases). Trimming removed 6 bases at V and 0 bases at J, with 14 bases between. The CDR3 has 15 residues. Per the germline V gene, CDR1 is ENHRY and CDR2 is SYGVKD. The CDR3 here is CAISGDLGVNTEAFF. DNA of the CDR3: TGTGCCATCAGCGGCGACCTAGGGGTGAACACTGAAGCTTTCTTT.

The chain links TRBV2 to TRBJ2-5; 7 bases are shared with TRBD1. Trimming cost V 2 bases and J 5 bases; bases outside gene matches: 8. Germline loops: CDR1 SNHLY, CDR2 FYNNEI. The CDR3 is made up of 15 amino acids. CDR3 bases: TGTGCCAGCAGTGAAAGGGGGCAGGGTAGTGAGACCCAGTACTTC. This encodes CASSERGQGSETQYF.

The chain carries TRBV19 and TRBJ1-4; D is undetermined. The CDR3 contains 13 residues. With 4 bases removed from V and 8 bases from J, the gap between germline ends came to 11 bases. The germline V gene encodes CDR1 LNHDA and CDR2 SQIVND (reference sequence). This CDR3 reads CASSNEVNEKLFF. The CDR3, as DNA: TGTGCCAGTAGTAATGAGGTTAACGAAAAACTGTTTTTT.

J is TRBJ1-2 and V is TRBV3-1 (or the pseudogene TRBV3-2), with D perhaps TRBD1 (6 bases). CDR1 is LGHDT, CDR2 YNNKEL, per germline (reference sequence). The CDR3 is 12 residues long. V was cut by 1 base and J by 13 bases, with 13 bases left in between. The CDR3 DNA sequence: TGTGCCAGCAGCCAAGGCGAAAGGGGGGGCACCTTC. Translating gives CASSQGERGGTF.

This rearrangement joins TRBV28 to TRBJ2-3, with unresolved D. The germline CDR1 and CDR2 sequences are MDHEN and SYDVKM. Between the trimmed V and J ends, which lost 5 bases and 2 bases, there was a span of 8 bases. The length of the CDR3 is 13 residues. CDR3 loop: CASSLHSTDTQYF. For the CDR3, the DNA is TGTGCCAGCAGTCTCCACTCCACAGATACGCAGTATTTT.

This chain links TRBV6-2 or TRBV6-3 with TRBJ1-2; D may be TRBD1 (6 bases). Per germline, CDR1 MNHEY and CDR2 SVGEGT. This CDR3 is 13 amino acids long. V was clipped by 6 bases and J by 2 bases, with 10 bases between them. The CDR3 loop is CASSQGQNYGYTF. CDR3 nucleotides: TGTGCCAGCAGCCAGGGACAAAACTATGGCTACACCTTC.

J is TRBJ2-7 and V is TRBV15, with TRBD1 as a possible D gene (6 bases). The CDR3 spans 13 residues. Between the trimmed V and J ends, which lost 1 base and 6 bases, there was a span of 10 bases. In germline, CDR1 is LNHNV, CDR2 YYDKDF (reference sequence). CDR3 DNA sequence: TGTGCCACCAGCAGAGGACAGGCCCTCGAGCAGTACTTC. Protein product: CATSRGQALEQYF.

The chain has TRBV18 and TRBJ1-1; 7 bases fit TRBD1. This CDR3 has 20 residues. The germline V gene has CDR1 KGHSH and CDR2 LQKENI. The V and J ends lost 4 bases and 3 bases, in that order; junction bases with no gene match: 23. DNA for the CDR3: TGTGCCAGCTCACAAACGAGGGCGGCTTCTTGGTGGCAGGGGGACACTGAAGCTTTCTTT. As protein: CASSQTRAASWWQGDTEAFF.

The V call is TRBV18, the J call TRBJ1-2; D possibly corresponds to TRBD1 (5 bases). This CDR3 region has 15 residues. The V end was cut by 2 bases, the J end by 0 bases, with 10 bases between. Germline CDR1 reads KGHSH; CDR2 reads LQKENI. The DNA for the CDR3 is TGTGCCAGCTCACCAGTGGGGCTTACTAACTATGGCTACACCTTC. Residues: CASSPVGLTNYGYTF. The full variable domain, its missing parts supplied by reference TRBV18 and TRBJ1-2, is NAGVMQNPRHLVRRRGQEARLRCSPMKGHSHVYWYRQLPEEGLKFMVYLQKENIIDESGMPKERFSAEFPKEGPSILRIQQVVRGDSAAYFCASSPVGLTNYGYTFGSGTRLTVV.

The chain has TRBV11-2 and TRBJ2-2, with TRBD2 identical over 8 bases. Looked up from germline, CDR1 is SGHAT and CDR2 is FQNNGV. V lost 5 bases and J lost 0; bases outside the gene matches: 5. The CDR3 is made up of 16 amino acids. The CDR3 here is CASSPRGGTNTGELFF. In nucleotides, the CDR3 is TGTGCCAGCAGCCCCCGCGGGGGGACGAACACCGGGGAGCTGTTTTTT.

The CDR3: CASSESPGREKLFF. CDR3 bases: TGTGCCAGCAGCGAGAGTCCCGGGAGAGAAAAACTGTTTTTT. The V gene is TRBV4-2, the J gene TRBJ1-4; D call uncertain. V was trimmed by 5 bases and J by 8 bases, leaving 15 bases between them. The CDR3 is 14 residues long. The V gene's germline CDR1 is LGHNA and CDR2 YNFKEQ.

The chain links TRBV29-1 to TRBJ2-3; no firm D call. Trimming removed 3 bases from V and 0 bases from J, with 4 bases in between. Germline CDR1 is SQVTM and CDR2 is ANQGSEA. The CDR3 covers 12 residues. CDR3 DNA: TGCAGCGTTGATTCTAGCACAGATACGCAGTATTTT. Protein: CSVDSSTDTQYF.

The chain employs TRBV18 and TRBJ2-5; 7 bases match TRBD1. J gave up 5 bases and V 4 bases, and 7 bases lay outside the gene matches. The CDR3 length is 14 residues. CDR1 and CDR2 (germline): KGHSH, LQKENI. CDR3 region: CASSQRQGGETQYF. The CDR3 nucleotides are TGTGCCAGCTCACAAAGACAGGGCGGGGAGACCCAGTACTTC.

The chain uses TRBV30 and TRBJ2-5; a possible D gene is TRBD1 (5 bases). Germline values: CDR1 GTSNPN, CDR2 SVGIG (reference sequence). This CDR3 contains 15 residues. V lost 0 bases and J lost 2, with 13 bases in between. For the CDR3, the DNA is TGTGCCTGGAGTGTACGGGCAGGGCATCAAGAGACCCAGTACTTC. Translating gives CAWSVRAGHQETQYF.

This clone was found once. V and J are TRBV2 and TRBJ1-4, with D maybe TRBD1 (6 bases). The CDR3 length is 14 residues. V dropped 1 base and J dropped 10 bases, with 13 bases sitting between them. Germline V lookup: CDR1 SNHLY, CDR2 FYNNEI. The CDR3 here is CASSEEGGPGKLFF. CDR3 nucleotides: TGTGCCAGCAGTGAAGAAGGGGGACCAGGAAAACTGTTTTTT.

CDR3 sequence: CASSSLTGDQETQYF. The CDR3 DNA is TGCGCCAGCAGCTCGCTGACAGGGGACCAAGAGACCCAGTACTTC. J is TRBJ2-5 and V is TRBV5-1; 8 bases are a match to TRBD1. CDR1 and CDR2 (germline): SGHRS, YFSETQ. V shed 3 bases and J 0 bases; nucleotides not matched to a gene: 4. The CDR3 consists of 15 residues.

V and J are TRBV10-3 and TRBJ2-7, with D unclear. Germline V gene sequence: CDR1 ENHRY, CDR2 SYGVKD. This CDR3 is 14 amino acids long. V dropped 11 bases and J dropped 0 bases, with 17 bases sitting between them. CDR3 nucleotide sequence: TGTGCCTCCCGCGGCAGCCAATTCTCCTACGAGCAGTACTTC. Its protein product is CASRGSQFSYEQYF.

V and J are TRBV2 and TRBJ1-4, with 12 bases aligning to TRBD1. With V trimmed by 5 bases and J by 0 bases, 7 bases remained unmatched. The CDR3 consists of 18 residues. Germline CDR1 and CDR2: SNHLY and FYNNEI. CDR3 in amino acids: CASSPRGQGAATNEKLFF. The CDR3 nucleotides read TGTGCCAGCAGTCCCAGGGGACAGGGGGCCGCAACTAATGAAAAACTGTTTTTT.

The rearrangement uses TRBV9 and TRBJ2-1, with 8 bases that match TRBD2. The CDR3 contains 16 residues. Trimming cost V 4 bases and J 2 bases; bases outside gene matches: 8. Germline V gives CDR1 SGDLS, CDR2 YYNGEE. CDR3 in amino acids: CASSPRGSGAYNEQFF. The CDR3 DNA is TGTGCCAGCAGCCCCCGTGGTAGCGGGGCCTACAATGAGCAGTTCTTC. The entire variable domain, with the rest obtained from reference TRBV9 and TRBJ2-1, is as follows: DSGVTQTPKHLITATGQRVTLRCSPRSGDLSVYWYQQSLDQGLQFLIQYYNGEERAKGNILERFSAQQFPDLHSELNLSSLELGDSALYFCASSPRGSGAYNEQFFGPGTRLTVL.